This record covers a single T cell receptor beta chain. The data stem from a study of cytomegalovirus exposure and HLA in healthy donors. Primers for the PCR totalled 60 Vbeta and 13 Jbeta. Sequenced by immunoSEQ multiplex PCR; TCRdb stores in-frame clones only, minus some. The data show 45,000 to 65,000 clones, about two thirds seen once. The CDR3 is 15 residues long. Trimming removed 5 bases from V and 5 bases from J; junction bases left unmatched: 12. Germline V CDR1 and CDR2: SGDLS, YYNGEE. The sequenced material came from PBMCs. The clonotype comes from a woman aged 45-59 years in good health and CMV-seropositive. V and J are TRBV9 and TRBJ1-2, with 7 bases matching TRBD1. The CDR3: CASSAGTVGPYGYTF. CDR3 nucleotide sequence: TGTGCCAGCAGTGCCGGGACAGTGGGTCCATATGGCTACACCTTC.